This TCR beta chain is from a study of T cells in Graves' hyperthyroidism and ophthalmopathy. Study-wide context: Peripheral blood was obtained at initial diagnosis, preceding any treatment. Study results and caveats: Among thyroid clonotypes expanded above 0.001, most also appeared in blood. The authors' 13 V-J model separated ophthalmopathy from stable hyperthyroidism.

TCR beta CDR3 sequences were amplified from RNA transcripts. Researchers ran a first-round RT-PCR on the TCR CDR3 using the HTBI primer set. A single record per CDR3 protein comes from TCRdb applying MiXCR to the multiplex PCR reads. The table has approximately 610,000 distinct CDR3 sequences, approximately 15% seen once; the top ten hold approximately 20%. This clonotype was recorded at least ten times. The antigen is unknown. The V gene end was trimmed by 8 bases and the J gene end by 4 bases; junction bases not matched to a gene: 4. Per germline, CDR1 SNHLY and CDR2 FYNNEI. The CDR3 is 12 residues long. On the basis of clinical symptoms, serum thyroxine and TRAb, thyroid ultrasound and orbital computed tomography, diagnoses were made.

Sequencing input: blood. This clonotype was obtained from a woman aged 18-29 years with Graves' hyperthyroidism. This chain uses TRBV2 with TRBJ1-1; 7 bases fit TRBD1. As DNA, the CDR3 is TGTGCCAGCCTAGGGGACAGCACTGAAGCTTTCTTT. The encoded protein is CASLGDSTEAFF. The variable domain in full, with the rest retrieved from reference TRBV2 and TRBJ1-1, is EPEVTQTPSHQVTQMGQEVILRCVPISNHLYFYWYRQILGQKVEFLVSFYNNEISEKSEIFDDQFSVERPDGSNFTLKIRSTKLEDSAMYFCASLGDSTEAFFGQGTRLTVV.